This entry lists 26 T cell receptor beta chains sequenced from one sample in a study of OX40 agonist ivuxolimab in advanced cancers. Generated by immunoSEQ multiplex PCR, the TCRdb table keeps only in-frame clones and is missing some. The sample has about 66,000 clones, 84% seen once. This specimen consisted of CD4+ or CD8+ T cells sorted from blood, obtained in a trial of the OX40 agonist ivuxolimab. The receptors derive from an adult with an advanced solid tumor such as melanoma, head and neck, liver or kidney cancer.

The chain combines TRBV7-3 with TRBJ1-5; unclear D gene. CDR1 and CDR2 (germline): SGHTA, FQGTGA. The CDR3 length is 13 residues. V dropped 5 bases and J dropped 3 bases, with 8 bases sitting between them. Here the CDR3 reads CASSAGVNQPQHF. CDR3 coding DNA: TGTGCCAGCAGCGCCGGAGTCAATCAGCCCCAGCATTTT.

V gene TRBV15 combines with J gene TRBJ1-1; no reliable D call. Trimming left V 1 base short and J 11 bases short, with 17 bases between. The CDR3 has 14 residues. In germline, CDR1 is LNHNV, CDR2 YYDKDF (reference sequence). This CDR3 reads CATSRGGGDRGAFF. In nucleotides, the CDR3 is TGTGCCACCAGCAGAGGGGGAGGCGATAGAGGGGCTTTCTTT.

This clone was found a few times. The genes are TRBV27 and TRBJ2-1; 11 bases align to TRBD1. The CDR3 extends over 17 amino acids. The germline V gene has CDR1 MNHEY and CDR2 SMNVEV (reference sequence). Germline trimming cut 7 bases from V and 5 bases from J; bases unmatched to any gene: 13. DNA for the CDR3: TGTGCCAGCACCCACTCCATCCGGGACAGGGGGGACAATGAGCAGTTCTTC. As protein: CASTHSIRDRGDNEQFF.

The chain carries TRBV5-1 and TRBJ1-2; D unclear. V lost 4 bases to trimming and J lost 7 bases, with 14 bases between them. Germline V gene data show CDR1 as SGHRS and CDR2 as YFSETQ. The CDR3 consists of 13 residues. The DNA of the CDR3 is TGCGCCAGCAGCCGTGAGGGAGAGGGTGGCTACACCTTC. Encoded protein: CASSREGEGGYTF.

The chain links TRBV6-1 to TRBJ1-1; no clear D gene. V lost 7 bases and J lost 0, with 12 bases in between. Germline loops: CDR1 MNHNS, CDR2 SASEGT. The CDR3 runs 14 residues. The CDR3 spells CASNVRFMNTEAFF. CDR3 DNA sequence: TGTGCCAGCAACGTCAGATTCATGAACACTGAAGCTTTCTTT.

This clone has just one count. The V and J genes are TRBV4-1 and TRBJ2-3, with 10 bases fitting TRBD2. Looked up from germline, CDR1 is MGHRA and CDR2 is YSYEKL. CDR3 length: 20 residues. With 1 base clipped from V and 0 bases from J, the junction kept 13 bases outside the gene matches. CDR3 loop: CASSQVGSGGAIRSTDTQYF. CDR3 DNA: TGCGCCAGCAGCCAAGTAGGGAGCGGGGGGGCGATTAGGAGCACAGATACGCAGTATTTT.

The J gene is TRBJ1-4, the V gene TRBV2; 10 bases match TRBD1. The CDR3 runs 14 residues. Germline CDR1 is SNHLY and CDR2 is FYNNEI. J was trimmed by 8 bases and V by 6 bases; bases with no gene match: 6. CDR3 sequence (DNA): TGTGCCAGCAGATCGGACAGGGGGAAAGAAAAACTGTTTTTT. Amino acids: CASRSDRGKEKLFF. Complete variable domain (other parts from reference TRBV2 and TRBJ1-4): EPEVTQTPSHQVTQMGQEVILRCVPISNHLYFYWYRQILGQKVEFLVSFYNNEISEKSEIFDDQFSVERPDGSNFTLKIRSTKLEDSAMYFCASRSDRGKEKLFFGSGTQLSVL.

The rearrangement links TRBV14 to TRBJ2-5, with D perhaps matching TRBD1 (6 bases). This CDR3 has 14 amino acids. Germline lookup yields CDR1 SGHDN and CDR2 FVKESK. The germline V and J ends were trimmed by 4 bases and 1 base, with 10 bases remaining between them. The CDR3, as DNA: TGTGCCAGCAGCCGGGGGACACTCCAAGAGACCCAGTACTTC. Translation: CASSRGTLQETQYF. Filled out from reference TRBV14 and TRBJ2-5, the complete variable domain reads EAGVTQFPSHSVIEKGQTVTLRCDPISGHDNLYWYRRVMGKEIKFLLHFVKESKQDESGMPNNRFLAERTGGTYSTLKVQPAELEDSGVYFCASSRGTLQETQYFGPGTRLLVL.

In its sample, this clone was seen once. The chain links TRBV5-1 to TRBJ1-1; no clear D gene. V was pared by 0 bases and J by 1 base, with 10 bases between. The CDR3 is 15 residues long. Germline V gene data show CDR1 as SGHRS and CDR2 as YFSETQ. CDR3 in amino acids: CASSLDLGPNTEAFF. In DNA, the CDR3 is TGCGCCAGCAGCTTGGATCTGGGCCCGAACACTGAAGCTTTCTTT.

J is TRBJ1-1 and V is TRBV2, with a tentative D call TRBD1 (5 bases). V shed 3 bases and J shed 4 bases, with 9 bases lying between them. The CDR3 loop spans 13 amino acids. The germline V gene encodes CDR1 SNHLY and CDR2 FYNNEI. CDR3 sequence reads: CASSDGTITEAFF. The CDR3 region has the DNA TGTGCCAGCAGTGATGGGACGATCACTGAAGCTTTCTTT.

CDR3 in amino acids: CASSHLAGEETQYF. The CDR3 nucleotides are TGTGCCAGCAGCCATCTAGCGGGGGAAGAGACCCAGTACTTC. The chain couples TRBV11-2 to TRBJ2-5; 10 bases map to TRBD2. The CDR3 covers 14 residues. Germline V lookup: CDR1 SGHAT, CDR2 FQNNGV. V shed 5 bases, J shed 3 bases, and the junction held 3 bases outside the gene matches.

The chain is built from TRBV6-6 and TRBJ1-5; D is uncertain. The ends were cut back, 8 bases at V and 5 bases at J, with 13 bases in the middle. Germline assignment: CDR1 MNHNY and CDR2 SVGAGI (reference sequence). The CDR3 has 13 amino acids. The CDR3 DNA reads TGTGCCAGCCTGGCCACCGGTTATCAGCCCCAGCATTTT. It is translated as CASLATGYQPQHF.

There are many counts of this clone. Here the CDR3 reads CASRLPNYNSPLHF. In DNA, the CDR3 is TGTGCCAGCAGGTTACCAAACTATAATTCACCCCTCCACTTT. The gene calls are TRBV27 and TRBJ1-6; D call uncertain. The germline V gene has CDR1 MNHEY and CDR2 SMNVEV (reference sequence). The CDR3 is 14 residues long. V was clipped by 6 bases and J by 3 bases, with 9 bases between them.

J is TRBJ1-6 and V is TRBV2, with D unclear. Trimming cost V 5 bases and J 10 bases, with 12 bases left between them. The CDR3 runs 13 residues. Germline CDR1 SNHLY, CDR2 FYNNEI. The CDR3 protein is CASSLGARSPLHF. The CDR3 DNA reads TGTGCCAGCAGTCTCGGAGCAAGATCACCCCTCCACTTT.

The rearrangement uses TRBV18 and TRBJ1-2; TRBD1 agrees at 7 bases. The CDR3 is made up of 15 amino acids. J gave up 2 bases and V 1 base, and 4 bases lay outside the gene matches. Germline V lookup: CDR1 KGHSH, CDR2 LQKENI. The CDR3 loop reads CASSPRQGDNYGYTF. In nucleotides, the CDR3 is TGTGCCAGCTCACCACGACAGGGTGACAACTATGGCTACACCTTC.

This clone was seen once. The rearrangement uses TRBV6-1 and TRBJ2-3; D might be TRBD2 (7 bases). The CDR3 is 15 amino acids. Between the trimmed V and J ends, which lost 2 bases and 6 bases, there was a span of 15 bases. Germline V lookup: CDR1 MNHNS, CDR2 SASEGT. As DNA, the CDR3 is TGTGCCAGCAGTGAACCCGGGGGGCGCCTGGATACGCAGTATTTT. This encodes CASSEPGGRLDTQYF.

The J gene is TRBJ1-5, the V gene TRBV6-1; a possible D gene is TRBD1 (6 bases). Trimming pared 8 bases from V and 5 bases from J, leaving 19 bases between. The germline CDR1 and CDR2 sequences are MNHNS and SASEGT. The CDR3 length is 15 residues. This CDR3 reads CASRRVGKGDQPQHF. In DNA, the CDR3 is TGTGCCAGCCGCAGGGTGGGGAAGGGGGATCAGCCCCAGCATTTT.

The rearrangement links TRBV5-1 to TRBJ2-2; 11 bases align to TRBD2. CDR1 and CDR2 from the germline V gene are SGHRS and YFSETQ. The CDR3 extends over 15 amino acids. The V and J ends lost 4 bases and 7 bases, in that order; junction bases with no gene match: 6. The CDR3 here is CASSPTSGVNGELFF. CDR3 bases: TGCGCCAGCAGCCCGACTAGCGGGGTGAACGGGGAGCTGTTTTTT.

The chain joins TRBV29-1 to TRBJ2-2; 8 nucleotides match TRBD1. The germline gives CDR1 SQVTM, CDR2 ANQGSEA. CDR3 length: 15 residues. Trimming removed 2 bases from V and 7 bases from J; junction bases left unmatched: 9. CDR3 amino acids: CSVEPADRAVGELFF. CDR3 coding DNA: TGCAGCGTTGAACCGGCGGACAGGGCGGTCGGGGAGCTGTTTTTT.

This chain links TRBV9 with TRBJ1-1, with a possible D match to TRBD1 (6 bases). Trimming cost V 5 bases and J 3 bases, with 14 bases left between them. The CDR3 covers 14 residues. The germline CDR1 and CDR2 sequences are SGDLS and YYNGEE. The CDR3 DNA follows: TGTGCCAGCAGGGAGGGGGAGTGGGACACTGAAGCTTTCTTT. It is translated as CASREGEWDTEAFF. The full variable domain, with the rest looked up from reference TRBV9 and TRBJ1-1, is DSGVTQTPKHLITATGQRVTLRCSPRSGDLSVYWYQQSLDQGLQFLIQYYNGEERAKGNILERFSAQQFPDLHSELNLSSLELGDSALYFCASREGEWDTEAFFGQGTRLTVV.

The chain employs TRBV5-6 and TRBJ1-2; 8 nucleotides match TRBD1. V shed 2 bases, J shed 3 bases, and the junction held 12 bases outside the gene matches. The CDR3 has 17 residues. Germline V gives CDR1 SGHDT, CDR2 YYEEEE. The DNA of the CDR3 is TGTGCCAGCAGCTTCCGAGTTTGGGGACAGGTCGACTATGGCTACACCTTC. Translation: CASSFRVWGQVDYGYTF.

V usage is TRBV5-1 and J usage is TRBJ2-7, with D hard to call. The length of the CDR3 is 16 residues. CDR1 is SGHRS, CDR2 YFSETQ, per germline. Trimming cost V 0 bases and J 0 bases, with 13 bases left between them. The CDR3 spells CASSLAPTAISYEQYF. The CDR3 bases are TGCGCCAGCAGCTTGGCCCCGACGGCCATCTCCTACGAGCAGTACTTC.

Remarks on this clone: The same CDR3 also results from other DNA sequences found in this sample. The CDR3 sequence is CASSPFYEQYF. The CDR3 nucleotides read TGTGCCAGCAGTCCCTTCTACGAGCAGTACTTC. The J gene is TRBJ2-7, the V gene TRBV2; D gene unclear. V gave up 5 bases and J gave up 3 bases, with 5 bases separating them. This CDR3 has 11 residues. From germline, CDR1 is SNHLY and CDR2 FYNNEI.

This CDR3 reads CASSLSGGQGYSNQPQHF. The CDR3 region has the DNA TGTGCCAGCAGCCTCTCAGGGGGACAGGGCTATAGCAATCAGCCCCAGCATTTT. The rearrangement links TRBV7-9 to TRBJ1-5, with TRBD1 identical over 9 bases. In germline, CDR1 is SEHNR, CDR2 FQNEAQ (reference sequence). V trimming: 5 bases; J trimming: 0 bases; junction bases outside the gene matches: 11. The CDR3 consists of 18 residues.

The V and J genes are TRBV19 and TRBJ2-5, with 7 bases lining up with TRBD2. V shed 4 bases and J 3 bases; nucleotides not matched to a gene: 11. CDR1 LNHDA and CDR2 SQIVND come from the germline V gene (reference sequence). The CDR3 totals 16 residues. In nucleotides, the CDR3 is TGTGCCAGTAGTACCCGGGACGGGGGGTCAAAAGAGACCCAGTACTTC. Its translation is CASSTRDGGSKETQYF.

The chain couples TRBV2 to TRBJ2-5; tentative D call: TRBD1 (6 bases). The germline gives CDR1 SNHLY, CDR2 FYNNEI. The CDR3 spans 15 residues. Trimming took off 4 bases at V and 5 bases at J, with 17 bases between the two ends. CDR3 nucleotide sequence: TGTGCCAGCAGTGCGGACCTTCCCACAGGGGAGACCCAGTACTTC. Protein sequence: CASSADLPTGETQYF.